One sample yielded the 3 T cell receptor beta chains listed below, sequenced in a study of shared clonotypes between healthy human individuals. Sequenced by immunoSEQ multiplex PCR; TCRdb stores in-frame clones only, minus some. The data hold 950,000 to 1,100,000 clones, with about 76% observed a single time. The specimen sequenced was memory CD4+ T cells sorted from blood. Noted subset: CD45RA-negative fraction. The receptors were gathered from a man aged 18 to 29 in good health.

The chain links TRBV6-6 to TRBJ2-7, with 9 bases identical to TRBD1. Germline V lookup: CDR1 MNHNY, CDR2 SVGAGI (reference sequence). The CDR3 spans 15 residues. Losses at the gene ends were 6 bases for V and 7 bases for J; bases not matched to a gene: 13. The CDR3 spells CASRDTGTGKPEQYF. The CDR3 nucleotides are TGTGCCAGCAGAGACACCGGGACAGGGAAACCTGAGCAGTACTTC.

The count of this clone is one. The chain carries TRBV11-2 and TRBJ2-7; D perhaps matches TRBD2 (6 bases). CDR1 is SGHAT, CDR2 FQNNGV, per germline. The CDR3 totals 13 residues. V was clipped by 0 bases and J by 6 bases, with 9 bases between them. CDR3 sequence: CASSLDYGSEQYF. The CDR3, as DNA: TGTGCCAGCAGCTTAGATTACGGGAGCGAGCAGTACTTC.

V is TRBV5-1 and J is TRBJ1-1; a weak D match, TRBD1 (5 bases). Germline loops: CDR1 SGHRS, CDR2 YFSETQ. This CDR3 contains 16 residues. Trimming took off 0 bases at V and 0 bases at J, with 12 bases between the two ends. The CDR3 here is CASSLERGTLNTEAFF. The CDR3, as DNA: TGCGCCAGCAGCTTGGAACGCGGGACGCTGAACACTGAAGCTTTCTTT.